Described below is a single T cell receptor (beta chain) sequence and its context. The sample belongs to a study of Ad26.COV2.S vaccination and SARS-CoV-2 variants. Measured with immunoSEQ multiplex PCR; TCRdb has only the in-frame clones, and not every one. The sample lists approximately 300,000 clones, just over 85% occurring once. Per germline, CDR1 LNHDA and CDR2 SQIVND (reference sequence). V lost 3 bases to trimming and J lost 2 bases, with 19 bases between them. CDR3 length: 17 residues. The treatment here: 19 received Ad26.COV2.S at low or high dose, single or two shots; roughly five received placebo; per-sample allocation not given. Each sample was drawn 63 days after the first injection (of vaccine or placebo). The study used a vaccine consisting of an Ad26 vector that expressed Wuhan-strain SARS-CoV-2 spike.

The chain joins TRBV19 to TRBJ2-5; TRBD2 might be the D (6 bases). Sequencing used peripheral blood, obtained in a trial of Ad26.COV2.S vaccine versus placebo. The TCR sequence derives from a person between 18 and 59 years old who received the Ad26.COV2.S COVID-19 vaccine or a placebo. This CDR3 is CASSMGRKGTRQETQYF. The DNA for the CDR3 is TGTGCCAGTAGTATGGGACGGAAAGGGACTCGTCAAGAGACCCAGTACTTC. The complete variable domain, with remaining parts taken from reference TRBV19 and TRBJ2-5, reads DGGITQSPKYLFRKEGQNVTLSCEQNLNHDAMYWYRQDPGQGLRLIYYSQIVNDFQKGDIAEGYSVSREKKESFPLTVTSAQKNPTAFYLCASSMGRKGTRQETQYFGPGTRLLVL.